A selection of T cell receptor beta chains follows, all from one sample in a study of cytomegalovirus exposure and HLA in healthy donors. The data were produced by immunoSEQ multiplex PCR, yet TCRdb's version contains in-frame clones alone and is incomplete. The profile shows some 180,000 clones, around 83% of them singletons. Sequencing was carried out using PBMCs. The receptors come from a girl aged 2 to 10 in good health and CMV-seropositive. Both conserved end residues are part of each CDR3. A D gene is named only where the DNA matches it firmly. Only some rows state a clone size, as once, few, many or a class for expanded clones.

>TRBJ2-5|TRBD2|TRBV9|NA
CASSFSGRAFTETQYF
TGTGCCAGCAGCTTTAGCGGGAGGGCCTTCACAGAGACCCAGTACTTC
>TRBJ2-2|NA|TRBV4-1|NA
CASSQARRQTFTGELFF
TGCGCCAGCAGCCAAGCTCGTCGACAGACCTTCACCGGGGAGCTGTTTTTT
>TRBJ1-3|NA|TRBV9|NA
CASSVARNGNTIYF
TGTGCCAGCAGCGTAGCTAGGAACGGCAACACCATATATTTT
>TRBJ2-1|TRBD2|TRBV28|NA
CASSPITGTSGTNEQFF
TGTGCCAGCAGTCCTATTACCGGGACTAGCGGGACCAATGAGCAGTTCTTC
>TRBJ2-5|TRBD2|TRBV9|once
CASSVTSGSPQETQYF
TGTGCCAGCAGCGTAACTAGCGGGAGTCCCCAAGAGACCCAGTACTTC
>TRBJ1-5|NA|TRBV2|few
CASSGDSNQPQHF
TGTGCCAGCTCGGGGGATAGCAATCAGCCCCAGCATTTT
>TRBJ2-7|NA|TRBV6-5|NA
CASSYGRGYEQYF
TGTGCCAGCAGTTACGGAAGGGGTTACGAGCAGTACTTC
>TRBJ2-1|NA|TRBV12-5|once
CASASWAGGYNEQFF
TGTGCTAGTGCGAGTTGGGCAGGAGGGTACAATGAGCAGTTCTTC
>TRBJ2-2|TRBD2|TRBV19|few
CATTRPLAGGQELFF
TGTGCCACCACTCGTCCCCTAGCGGGAGGTCAGGAGCTGTTTTTT
>TRBJ2-7|NA|TRBV7-9|NA
CASSLVSLAPYEQYF
TGTGCCAGCAGCTTAGTCTCCCTCGCCCCCTACGAGCAGTACTTC
>TRBJ2-7|NA|TRBV2|few
CASSRQPHEQYF
TGTGCCAGCAGTCGACAGCCGCACGAGCAGTACTTC
>TRBJ2-7|NA|TRBV15|NA
CATSRGSEQYF
TGTGCCACCAGCAGAGGGAGCGAGCAGTACTTC
>TRBJ1-4|TRBD1|TRBV28|once
CASSTPGTAYEKLFF
TGTGCCAGCTCCACTCCCGGGACAGCCTATGAAAAACTGTTTTTT
>TRBJ2-7|NA|TRBV23-1|NA
CASSQSRTAHAGEQYF
TGCGCCAGCAGTCAATCCCGGACAGCCCATGCAGGCGAGCAGTACTTC
>TRBJ1-1|TRBD1|TRBV28|NA
CASSLSDRGCEAFF
TGTGCCAGCAGTCTCTCGGACAGGGGTTGTGAAGCTTTCTTT
>TRBJ2-1|TRBD2|TRBV11-3|NA
CASKGLASGNEQFF
TGTGCCAGCAAGGGACTAGCGTCCGGTAATGAGCAGTTCTTC
>TRBJ2-5|NA|TRBV9|NA
CASSVGNGGETQYF
TGTGCCAGCAGCGTAGGCAACGGGGGAGAGACCCAGTACTTC
>TRBJ2-3|NA|TRBV5-1|NA
CASSLALEGDTQYF
TGCGCCAGCAGCTTGGCCCTCGAGGGAGATACGCAGTATTTT
>TRBJ2-1|TRBD2|TRBV5-1|NA
CASSSRWLAGGPDEQFF
TGCGCCAGCAGCTCAAGGTGGTTAGCGGGAGGGCCCGATGAGCAGTTCTTC
>TRBJ2-3|TRBD1|TRBV14|once
CASSVDRATDTQYF
TGTGCCAGCAGCGTAGACAGGGCCACAGATACGCAGTATTTT
>TRBJ1-2|TRBD1|TRBV5-1|NA
CASSGGTGLYSYGYTF
TGCGCCAGCAGCGGCGGGACAGGATTATATAGCTATGGCTACACCTTC
>TRBJ2-6|NA|TRBV11-2|NA
CASSFRRFNSGANVLTF
TGTGCCAGCAGCTTCCGCAGGTTTAACTCTGGGGCCAACGTCCTGACTTTC
>TRBJ1-3|TRBD1|TRBV9|NA
CASSVGPGGSGNTIYF
TGTGCCAGCAGCGTAGGACCAGGGGGTTCTGGAAACACCATATATTTT
>TRBJ2-1|TRBD1|TRBV10-3|NA
CAISERRSGTVQQFF
TGTGCCATCAGTGAACGGCGATCGGGGACAGTCCAGCAGTTCTTC
>TRBJ1-1|TRBD1|TRBV27|NA
CASRGAGTGLNTEAFF
TGTGCCAGCAGGGGCGCCGGGACAGGACTGAACACTGAAGCTTTCTTT
>TRBJ2-7|NA|TRBV5-1|NA
CASSSGFEQYF
TGCGCCAGCAGTTCAGGGTTCGAGCAGTACTTC
>TRBJ1-4|NA|TRBV11-2|once
CASSSDRAKKLFF
TGTGCCAGCAGCTCGGACAGAGCCAAAAAACTGTTTTTT
>TRBJ1-2|NA|TRBV19|NA
CASSTGLGYTF
TGTGCCAGTAGTACGGGGTTGGGCTACACCTTC
>TRBJ2-2|NA|TRBV6-5|few
CASSYRQDNTGELFF
TGTGCCAGCAGTTACCGGCAGGATAACACCGGGGAGCTGTTTTTT
>TRBJ1-2|NA|TRBV27|NA
CASSLRGGYYGYTF
TGTGCCAGCAGTTTAAGGGGAGGGTACTATGGCTACACCTTC
>TRBJ1-1|NA|TRBV7-2|NA
CASSLRTTDTEAFF
TGTGCCAGCAGCTTAAGGACTACTGACACTGAAGCTTTCTTT
>TRBJ2-4|TRBD1|TRBV2|NA
CASRPYSGGRDIQYF
TGTGCCAGCAGACCATATTCAGGGGGCCGGGACATTCAGTACTTC
>TRBJ1-1|NA|TRBV28|few
CASSFRVHVNTEAFF
TGTGCCAGCAGTTTTCGCGTGCACGTGAACACTGAAGCTTTCTTT
>TRBJ2-3|TRBD2|TRBV7-3|NA
CASSLTASGSTDTQYF
TGTGCCAGCAGCTTAACGGCTAGCGGGAGCACAGATACGCAGTATTTT
>TRBJ1-2|TRBD1|TRBV30|NA
CAWSVQALSGGFGYTF
TGTGCCTGGAGTGTACAGGCGTTGTCAGGGGGATTTGGCTACACCTTC
>TRBJ2-7|TRBD1|TRBV6-6|NA
CASSADRVVYEQYF
TGTGCCAGCAGTGCGGACAGGGTTGTATACGAGCAGTACTTC
>TRBJ2-7|TRBD1|TRBV5-6|few
CASSTGTGSHEQYF
TGTGCCAGCAGCACCGGGACAGGGAGCCACGAGCAGTACTTC
>TRBJ1-1|NA|TRBV7-3|once
CASSPLDVKATEAFF
TGTGCCAGCAGCCCTCTTGATGTCAAAGCCACTGAAGCTTTCTTT
>TRBJ2-7|TRBD2|TRBV28|NA
CASSFIGRASYEQYF
TGTGCCAGCAGTTTCATCGGGAGGGCCTCCTACGAGCAGTACTTC
>TRBJ1-2|TRBD1|TRBV2|NA
CASSEPGGDGYPF
TGTGCCAGCAGTGAACCAGGGGGCGATGGCTACCCCTTC
>TRBJ1-5|TRBD1|TRBV10-2|NA
CASSPTGANQPQHF
TGCGCCAGCAGCCCAACAGGGGCCAATCAGCCCCAGCATTTT
>TRBJ1-1|TRBD1|TRBV4-1|NA
CASSRTDRGQEAFF
TGCGCCAGCAGCCGGACGGACAGGGGACAAGAAGCTTTCTTT
>TRBJ2-2|NA|TRBV10-2|NA
CASTLIRGSGELFF
TGCGCCAGCACTCTTATCAGGGGCAGCGGGGAGCTGTTTTTT
>TRBJ1-2|NA|TRBV28|NA
CASSSGYEQYGYTF
TGTGCCAGCAGTTCCGGGTACGAGCAATATGGCTACACCTTC
>TRBJ1-2|TRBD1|TRBV5-4|NA
CASSPERRQGADGYTF
TGTGCCAGCAGCCCTGAAAGGAGACAGGGGGCTGATGGCTACACCTTC
>TRBJ1-3|NA|TRBV6-6|NA
CASSYSGHPSGNTIYF
TGTGCCAGCAGTTATTCGGGACACCCCTCTGGAAACACCATATATTTT
>TRBJ1-2|NA|TRBV30|NA
CAWSVRGVGGYTF
TGTGCCTGGAGTGTACGGGGAGTGGGGGGCTACACCTTC
>TRBJ2-1|TRBD2|TRBV19|NA
CASSSEREPLNEQFF
TGTGCCAGTAGTAGCGAGCGGGAGCCTCTCAATGAGCAGTTCTTC
>TRBJ1-2|TRBD1|TRBV2|once
CASSVTGNYGYTF
TGTGCCAGCAGTGTGACAGGGAACTATGGCTACACCTTC
>TRBJ1-1|TRBD1|TRBV19|NA
CASTQGFRGSGGNAEAFF
TGTGCCAGTACCCAAGGTTTCAGGGGGTCCGGGGGAAACGCTGAAGCTTTCTTT
>TRBJ2-7|NA|TRBV6-1|NA
CASSEISDYEQYF
TGTGCCAGCAGTGAAATCAGTGATTACGAGCAGTACTTC
>TRBJ2-7|TRBD2|TRBV4-1|NA
CASSPGSGSQSNEQYF
TGCGCCAGCAGCCCTGGGAGCGGGAGCCAATCTAACGAGCAGTACTTC